Included here is one TCR beta chain sequence, with context. What it binds is not known. A read error may account for a junction end that differs from germline. The data were taken from a study of blood T cells in healthy people across ages. Study-wide results and caveats: Long-lived donors had more naive CD4+ cells and higher diversity than aged donors.

It was with a sample-barcoded 5' primer and a J-beta primer mix that a second PCR of roughly 6 to 11 cycles was run. TCRdb re-derived calls from the 5' RACE reads in MiXCR, one entry per CDR3 protein. Here the sample spans 750,000 to 850,000 distinct CDR3 sequences, around a quarter being singletons. CDR1 is MNHEY, CDR2 SVGEGT, per germline. The CDR3 has 12 amino acids. The same data also went into a second study, on T cells of mothers and their children. Per that paper: A few healthy Caucasian mothers, along with their six children, served as the donors.

V usage is TRBV6-2 or TRBV6-3 and J usage is TRBJ2-4; D gene uncertain. This sequence was found in a boy younger than 18 in good health. Sequenced material: blood. CDR3 coding DNA: TGTGCCAGCACCAATACGGGCTATCTGCCTGACTTC. Encoded protein: CASTNTGYLPDF.